The 19 T cell receptor beta chains given below trace back to one sample, sequenced in a study of sequential checkpoint blockade in melanoma. The method was immunoSEQ multiplex PCR; TCRdb's version includes in-frame clones alone and lacks a portion of them. The table has 15,000 to 20,000 clones, roughly four fifths seen once. The sample's treatment: randomized to nivolumab then ipilimumab (arm A) or the reverse (arm B). The sequencing here drew on CD8+ T cells sorted from blood (inferred from file names), taken from a patient given nivolumab and ipilimumab in sequence. Receptor source: a human donor with melanoma.

V gene TRBV11-2 combines with J gene TRBJ2-1; D call uncertain. Per germline, CDR1 SGHAT and CDR2 FQNNGV. V was pared by 4 bases and J by 1 base, with 5 bases between. The CDR3 is 13 amino acids. The CDR3 coding sequence is TGTGCCAGCAGCTCGACTTCCTACAATGAGCAGTTCTTC. It encodes CASSSTSYNEQFF.

The J gene is TRBJ1-1, the V gene TRBV7-9; possibly TRBD1 for D (5 bases). The CDR3 is made up of 15 amino acids. Germline V gives CDR1 SEHNR, CDR2 FQNEAQ (reference sequence). The V and J ends lost 3 bases and 0 bases respectively, with 11 bases between them. Here the CDR3 reads CASSFREGMNTEAFF. The CDR3 DNA sequence: TGTGCCAGCAGCTTCAGGGAGGGGATGAACACTGAAGCTTTCTTT.

This clone was recorded once. The chain is built from TRBV5-5 and TRBJ1-2; no clear D gene. Germline CDR1 is SGHKS and CDR2 is YYEKEE (reference sequence). V lost 1 base and J 8 bases, leaving 6 bases between the germline ends. The CDR3 length is 11 residues. The CDR3 nucleotides are TGTGCCAGCAGCTTGTCACGGGGCTACACCTTC. Its translation: CASSLSRGYTF.

This clone was found a few times. This chain joins TRBV6-4 and TRBJ2-3; 7 positions agree with TRBD2. This CDR3 is built from 15 residues. Trimming took 0 bases from V and 6 from J; bases not matched to a gene: 6. CDR1 is MRHNA, CDR2 SNTAGT, per germline. Here the CDR3 reads CASSDSRDGGDTQYF. CDR3 coding DNA: TGTGCCAGCAGTGACTCGAGGGACGGGGGGGATACGCAGTATTTT.

In its sample, this clone ranks as medium-sized (0.01 to 0.1%). The genes are TRBV27 and TRBJ1-1; D unclear. V gave up 2 bases and J gave up 0 bases, with 10 bases separating them. The CDR3 totals 15 residues. CDR1 and CDR2 from the germline V gene are MNHEY and SMNVEV (reference sequence). The CDR3, as DNA: TGTGCCAGCAGTTTAGGACGGGGTGTGAACACTGAAGCTTTCTTT. As protein: CASSLGRGVNTEAFF.

This clone turned up a few times. The CDR3 nucleotides read TGTGCCAGCAGCCCCGCAGGGACAGGCTCCTACGAGCAGTACTTC. The encoded protein is CASSPAGTGSYEQYF. The chain combines TRBV7-9 with TRBJ2-7, with 8 bases lining up with TRBD1. The length of the CDR3 is 15 residues. V shed 5 bases and J 0 bases; nucleotides not matched to a gene: 6. Germline V gives CDR1 SEHNR, CDR2 FQNEAQ (reference sequence).

J is TRBJ2-1 and V is TRBV4-3; possibly TRBD2 for D (5 bases). Germline-derived CDR1 and CDR2 are LGHNA and YSLEER. Trimming left V 4 bases short and J 4 bases short, with 11 bases between. The CDR3 totals 14 residues. The CDR3 nucleotides are TGCGCCAGCAGCCCAGGACTTCAATACAATGAGCAGTTCTTC. It is translated as CASSPGLQYNEQFF.

V is TRBV4-1 and J is TRBJ1-1; tentatively, D is TRBD1 (5 bases). Germline V gene data show CDR1 as MGHRA and CDR2 as YSYEKL. V shed 1 base and J shed 11 bases, with 20 bases lying between them. This CDR3 comprises 15 residues. The CDR3 coding sequence is TGCGCCAGCAGCCAAGCCGGTACAGGAAAAATCGAGGCTTTCTTT. Residues: CASSQAGTGKIEAFF.

The rearrangement uses TRBV19 and TRBJ2-1; D is perhaps TRBD1 (6 bases). The CDR3 runs to 13 residues. V was clipped by 6 bases and J by 4 bases, with 10 bases between them. The V gene's germline CDR1 is LNHDA and CDR2 SQIVND (reference sequence). CDR3 bases: TGTGCCAGTAGCGCGACAGGATACAATGAGCAGTTCTTC. Protein: CASSATGYNEQFF.

V gene TRBV28 combines with J gene TRBJ2-1; TRBD2 matches 11 bases. This CDR3 comprises 16 residues. The germline V gene has CDR1 MDHEN and CDR2 SYDVKM. V shed 6 bases, J shed 11 bases, and the junction held 15 bases outside the gene matches. The CDR3 is CASRKLAGDRLAKQFF. CDR3 nucleotides: TGTGCCAGCAGAAAACTAGCGGGAGATCGCCTTGCCAAGCAGTTCTTC.

This chain links TRBV7-6 with TRBJ2-5; D is undetermined. Trimming removed 1 base at V and 5 bases at J, with 14 bases between. Germline CDR1 and CDR2: SGHVS and FNYEAQ. The CDR3 spans 15 residues. The CDR3 nucleotides are TGTGCCAGCAGCTTAGGCTCGGGTGTTCGGGAGACCCAGTACTTC. Encoded protein: CASSLGSGVRETQYF.

The chain recombines TRBV5-1 with TRBJ2-1; the match to TRBD2 covers 9 bases. CDR3 length: 17 residues. CDR1 is SGHRS, CDR2 YFSETQ, per germline. With V trimmed by 3 bases and J by 8 bases, 15 bases remained unmatched. The CDR3 DNA reads as TGCGCCAGCAGCTCCGACCACCTAGCGGGAATTGGGGATGAGCAGTTCTTC. This translates into CASSSDHLAGIGDEQFF.

V gene TRBV18 combines with J gene TRBJ2-1; perhaps TRBD2 as D (5 bases). Germline CDR1 is KGHSH and CDR2 is LQKENI. The CDR3 is made up of 15 amino acids. Trimming cost V 1 base and J 3 bases, with 10 bases left between them. Here the CDR3 DNA reads TGTGCCAGCTCACCACTAGCGTTGAACTACAATGAGCAGTTCTTC. It codes for CASSPLALNYNEQFF.

This chain connects TRBV9 to TRBJ2-1; D may be TRBD2 (5 bases). This CDR3 contains 13 residues. Germline V lookup: CDR1 SGDLS, CDR2 YYNGEE. Trimming shortened V by 0 bases and J by 11 bases, and 12 bases separated the two germline ends. CDR3 DNA: TGTGCCAGCAGCGTAGGGTCGCCCGGGAAGCAGTTCTTC. Its translation: CASSVGSPGKQFF.

The chain recombines TRBV9 with TRBJ2-5, with TRBD2 matching over 7 bases. Judging by the DNA end, TRBJ2-7 fits better; the J call may be wrong. Germline-derived CDR1 and CDR2 are SGDLS and YYNGEE. The CDR3 runs to 14 residues. This CDR3 reads CASSVGLAEYEQYF. As DNA, the CDR3 is TGTGCCAGCAGCGTAGGGCTAGCGGAATACGAGCAGTACTTC.

The rearrangement joins TRBV5-5 to TRBJ1-2; D not resolved. Germline assignment: CDR1 SGHKS and CDR2 YYEKEE (reference sequence). The CDR3 runs 18 residues. Trimming cost V 1 base and J 8 bases, with 27 bases left between them. The CDR3 DNA reads TGTGCCAGCAGCTTGTTATCCGTAGAGGGAACGCCTTATAAAGGCTACACCTTC. This gives the protein CASSLLSVEGTPYKGYTF. Using reference TRBV5-5 and TRBJ1-2 for the parts outside the CDR3, the full variable domain is DAGVTQSPTHLIKTRGQQVTLRCSPISGHKSVSWYQQVLGQGPQFIFQYYEKEERGRGNFPDRFSARQFPNYSSELNVNALLLGDSALYLCASSLLSVEGTPYKGYTFGSGTRLTVV.

The V call is TRBV2, the J call TRBJ2-5; the D gene is possibly TRBD2 (5 bases). V gave up 4 bases and J gave up 4 bases, with 16 bases separating them. CDR1 is SNHLY, CDR2 FYNNEI, per germline. CDR3 length equals 15 residues. The CDR3 is CASSGAPGGLETQYF. CDR3 sequence (DNA): TGTGCCAGCAGTGGGGCCCCCGGTGGACTAGAGACCCAGTACTTC. Filled out from reference TRBV2 and TRBJ2-5, the complete variable domain reads EPEVTQTPSHQVTQMGQEVILRCVPISNHLYFYWYRQILGQKVEFLVSFYNNEISEKSEIFDDQFSVERPDGSNFTLKIRSTKLEDSAMYFCASSGAPGGLETQYFGPGTRLLVL.

This clone has just a few counts. The rearrangement joins TRBV10-3 to TRBJ1-2; possibly TRBD1 for D (5 bases). Germline V gene lookup returns CDR1 ENHRY and CDR2 SYGVKD. With 8 bases removed from V and 4 bases from J, the gap between germline ends came to 17 bases. The CDR3 consists of 14 residues. This CDR3 is CAIWAGGFLYGYTF. For the CDR3, the DNA is TGTGCCATCTGGGCGGGGGGATTCCTCTATGGCTACACCTTC.

Details on this clone: Other nucleotide sequences in the sample specify the same CDR3. The CDR3 DNA reads as TGTGCCAGCAGTTCGGACAGACTGGAGCTGTTTTTT. The encoded protein is CASSSDRLELFF. The gene calls are TRBV27 and TRBJ2-2; maybe TRBD1 (6 bases). Trimming pared 4 bases from V and 10 bases from J, leaving 10 bases between. The CDR3 has 12 amino acids. The germline gives CDR1 MNHEY, CDR2 SMNVEV (reference sequence).